This entry lists 14 T cell receptor beta chains sequenced from one sample in a study of blood T cell repertoires in COVID-19. Data came from immunoSEQ multiplex PCR; TCRdb stores just in-frame clones and leaves some out. The sample carries roughly 130,000 clones, just under 85% recorded once. What was sequenced was PBMCs or T cells enriched from blood (not recorded which). These TCRs come from a man aged 50-60 years who had recovered from COVID-19.

V usage is TRBV30 and J usage is TRBJ1-3; TRBD1 is a possible D gene (6 bases). This CDR3 spans 14 amino acids. Trimming removed 0 bases from V and 4 bases from J, with 10 bases in between. Per germline, CDR1 GTSNPN and CDR2 SVGIG (reference sequence). The CDR3 sequence is CAWSVGTHGNTIYF. CDR3 in DNA: TGTGCCTGGAGTGTCGGGACACACGGAAACACCATATATTTT.

J is TRBJ2-6 and V is TRBV28; 9 bases are a match to TRBD1. Trimming removed 5 bases from V and 4 bases from J; junction bases left unmatched: 6. The length of the CDR3 is 16 residues. Per the germline V gene, CDR1 is MDHEN and CDR2 is SYDVKM. The CDR3: CASSAGDRAGANVLTF. CDR3 coding DNA: TGTGCCAGCAGTGCCGGGGACAGGGCCGGGGCCAACGTCCTGACTTTC.

The chain has TRBV5-1 and TRBJ2-7; unclear D gene. Trimming removed 2 bases at V and 3 bases at J, with 12 bases between. This CDR3 is built from 14 residues. CDR1 is SGHRS, CDR2 YFSETQ, per germline. The CDR3 protein is CASSFGTAYYEQYF. In nucleotides, the CDR3 is TGCGCCAGCAGCTTCGGTACAGCCTACTACGAGCAGTACTTC.

The chain uses TRBV4-3 and TRBJ1-4; D perhaps matches TRBD1 (6 bases). The CDR3 spans 17 residues. Germline-derived CDR1 and CDR2 are LGHNA and YSLEER. Between the trimmed V and J ends, which lost 6 bases and 3 bases, there was a span of 20 bases. The CDR3 loop is CASRHLHRGAANEKLFF. CDR3 nucleotides: TGCGCCAGCAGGCACCTACACCGGGGGGCAGCTAATGAAAAACTGTTTTTT.

V and J are TRBV6-2 or TRBV6-3 and TRBJ2-1; TRBD2 aligns across 8 bases. The V segment lost 6 bases and the J segment 1 base; nucleotides outside the gene matches: 5. Germline CDR1 MNHEY, CDR2 SVGEGT. This CDR3 spans 15 amino acids. CDR3 sequence (DNA): TGTGCCAGCAGCGTGATAGCGGGGTCCTACAATGAGCAGTTCTTC. Translated, it gives CASSVIAGSYNEQFF.

The gene calls are TRBV6-2 or TRBV6-3 and TRBJ2-7, with D possibly TRBD1 on 5 matching bases. The CDR3 runs 15 residues. Germline V gene data show CDR1 as MNHEY and CDR2 as SVGEGT. Deletions cut 6 bases from V and 6 bases from J, with 21 bases between. The CDR3 here is CASSPAVGRASEQYF. The CDR3 region has the DNA TGTGCCAGCAGCCCAGCCGTAGGCAGGGCATCCGAGCAGTACTTC.

The CDR3, as DNA: TGCGCCAGCAGCGCCGCCGGGACACCCGACTATGGCTACACCTTC. Translating it yields CASSAAGTPDYGYTF. The chain links TRBV4-3 to TRBJ1-2; perhaps TRBD1 as D (6 bases). This CDR3 has 15 amino acids. The germline gives CDR1 LGHNA, CDR2 YSLEER. V was trimmed by 5 bases and J by 3 bases, leaving 16 bases between them.

This chain connects TRBV7-3 to TRBJ2-2; D is unclear. This CDR3 comprises 14 residues. Trimming cost V 5 bases and J 5 bases, with 12 bases left between them. Germline lookup yields CDR1 SGHTA and CDR2 FQGTGA. CDR3 protein: CASSAHRSTGELFF. In nucleotides, the CDR3 is TGTGCCAGCAGCGCCCATCGGAGTACCGGGGAGCTGTTTTTT.

The chain recombines TRBV10-1 with TRBJ2-5; the D gene is possibly TRBD2 (6 bases). V shed 7 bases and J shed 4 bases, with 19 bases lying between them. Per the germline V gene, CDR1 is WNHNN and CDR2 is SYGVQD (reference sequence). The CDR3 consists of 15 residues. CDR3 amino acids: CASNHGTSGPETQYF. The CDR3 region has the DNA TGCGCCAGCAACCACGGGACTTCGGGGCCAGAGACCCAGTACTTC.

The chain combines TRBV4-3 with TRBJ2-3, with TRBD2 matching over 8 bases. V was clipped by 6 bases and J by 0 bases; unmatched bases: 14. Germline CDR1 is LGHNA and CDR2 is YSLEER. The CDR3 has 18 amino acids. CDR3 nucleotides: TGCGCCAGCAGTTCAGGACTTGCGGGGGGTGCTAGCACAGATACGCAGTATTTT. Residues: CASSSGLAGGASTDTQYF.

The chain couples TRBV10-3 to TRBJ1-5, with 7 bases fitting TRBD1. The CDR3 has 13 amino acids. V lost 6 bases and J lost 3; bases outside the gene matches: 2. The germline CDR1 and CDR2 sequences are ENHRY and SYGVKD. DNA for the CDR3: TGTGCCATCAGGGGACAGCCCAATCAGCCCCAGCATTTT. This gives the protein CAIRGQPNQPQHF.

The chain carries TRBV7-2 and TRBJ1-4, with TRBD1 matching over 10 bases. Trimming took 4 bases from V and 8 from J; bases not matched to a gene: 4. This CDR3 has 14 amino acids. From germline, CDR1 is SGHTA and CDR2 FQGNSA. CDR3: CASSWTGGNEKLFF. The CDR3 nucleotides are TGTGCCAGCAGCTGGACAGGGGGGAACGAAAAACTGTTTTTT.

The chain joins TRBV3-1 (or the pseudogene TRBV3-2) to TRBJ2-2; a possible D gene is TRBD1 (5 bases). Germline CDR1 is LGHDT and CDR2 is YNNKEL (reference sequence). This CDR3 contains 15 residues. Trimming stripped 4 bases from V and 4 bases from J, with 13 bases between. The chain's CDR3 is CASSPKGWSTGELFF. The CDR3 DNA reads as TGTGCCAGCAGCCCCAAGGGGTGGTCCACCGGGGAGCTGTTTTTT.

A single count supports this clone. The chain employs TRBV7-2 and TRBJ2-2; 8 nucleotides agree with TRBD2. Germline lookup yields CDR1 SGHTA and CDR2 FQGNSA. There are 14 residues in the CDR3. Trimming removed 5 bases from V and 1 base from J; junction bases left unmatched: 0. The CDR3 region is CASSGTRNTGELFF. The DNA for the CDR3 is TGTGCCAGCAGCGGGACTAGGAACACCGGGGAGCTGTTTTTT.